The 6 T cell receptor beta chains below all came from one sample that was sequenced in a study of T cells after posttransplantation cyclophosphamide. TCRdb's copy holds only in-frame clones and misses some; the assay was immunoSEQ multiplex PCR. The sample was found to contain around 28,000 clones, and every one recurs. The sequenced sample consisted of PBMCs. These receptor sequences come from a woman aged 55-70 years in good health, CMV-negative, and a related stem cell transplant donor.

In its sample, this clone was seen many times. The chain carries TRBV9 and TRBJ1-2, with 7 bases lining up with TRBD1. The CDR3 contains 14 residues. V dropped 4 bases and J dropped 8; count of bases not matched to a gene: 11. In germline, CDR1 is SGDLS, CDR2 YYNGEE. The CDR3 DNA is TGTGCCAGCAGCCCGAACCCAGACAGGGTAGGCTACACCTTC. The encoded protein is CASSPNPDRVGYTF.

This clone was observed at least ten times. The chain combines TRBV5-8 with TRBJ2-2, with 7 bases aligning to TRBD1. After removal of 2 bases from V and 5 bases from J, the junction contained 6 bases not matched to a gene. The germline CDR1 and CDR2 sequences are SGHTS and YDEGEE. The CDR3 runs to 15 residues. CDR3 residues: CASSFLQGRTGELFF. The CDR3 DNA is TGTGCCAGCAGCTTCCTACAGGGGCGGACCGGGGAGCTGTTTTTT.

This clone was recorded at least ten times. The gene calls are TRBV11-2 and TRBJ2-7; no clear D gene. Germline lookup yields CDR1 SGHAT and CDR2 FQNNGV. The ends were cut back, 5 bases at V and 3 bases at J, with 5 bases in the middle. The length of the CDR3 is 11 residues. The CDR3 sequence is CASSRYYEQYF. The CDR3 DNA is TGTGCCAGCAGCCGGTACTACGAGCAGTACTTC.

This clone occurred many times. The chain carries TRBV19 and TRBJ2-1; TRBD2 matches at 8 bases. V was pared by 8 bases and J by 8 bases, with 11 bases of the junction left unmatched. Germline CDR1 is LNHDA and CDR2 is SQIVND (reference sequence). This CDR3 contains 14 residues. The CDR3 sequence is CASCRGSGNHEQFF. For the CDR3, the DNA is TGTGCCAGTTGCAGGGGTAGCGGGAACCATGAGCAGTTCTTC.

This clone was detected ten times or more. The genes are TRBV6-5 and TRBJ1-2, with D possibly TRBD1 on 6 matching bases. There are 14 residues in the CDR3. Trimming shortened V by 6 bases and J by 4 bases, and 15 bases separated the two germline ends. CDR1 and CDR2 from the germline V gene are MNHEY and SVGAGI. CDR3 amino acids: CASSPRGSGYGYTF. CDR3 nucleotides: TGTGCCAGCAGCCCCAGGGGTTCCGGCTATGGCTACACCTTC.

The V call is TRBV15, the J call TRBJ2-1; 12 bases align to TRBD2. V gave up 2 bases and J gave up 9 bases; unmatched junction bases: 5. This CDR3 has 15 amino acids. Germline CDR1 LNHNV, CDR2 YYDKDF (reference sequence). In nucleotides, the CDR3 is TGTGCCACCAGCAGACTAGCGGGGGGGCCGTTTGAGCAGTTCTTC. Translated, it gives CATSRLAGGPFEQFF.